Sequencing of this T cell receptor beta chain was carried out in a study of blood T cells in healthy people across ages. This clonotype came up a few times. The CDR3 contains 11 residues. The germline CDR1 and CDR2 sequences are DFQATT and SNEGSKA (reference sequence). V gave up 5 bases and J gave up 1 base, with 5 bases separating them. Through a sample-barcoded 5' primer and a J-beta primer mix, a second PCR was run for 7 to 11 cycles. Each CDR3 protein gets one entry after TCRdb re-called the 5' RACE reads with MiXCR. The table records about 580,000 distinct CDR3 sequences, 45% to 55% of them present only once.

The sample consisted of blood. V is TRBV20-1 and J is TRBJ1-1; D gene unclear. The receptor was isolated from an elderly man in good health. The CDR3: CSADSNTEAFF. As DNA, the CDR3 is TGCAGTGCTGACTCGAACACTGAAGCTTTCTTT.